Sequencing of this TCR beta chain was carried out in a study of T cell repertoires in cytomegalovirus infection. CDR3 length: 14 residues. Per the germline V gene, CDR1 is SQVTM and CDR2 is ANQGSEA. V lost 5 bases and J 0 bases, leaving 8 bases between the germline ends. MiXCR, applied by TCRdb to the reads, yields one record per CDR3 protein. The sample includes 200,000 to 300,000 distinct CDR3 sequences, over 9% of them seen just once. The chain uses TRBV29-1 and TRBJ2-6, with TRBD1 as a possible D gene (5 bases). Sequenced: PBMCs. This sequence originates from a human donor in good health (CMV status not recorded). Some clones in this sample may be carry-over from other donors' samples. CDR3 residues: CSVTQGSGANVLTF. DNA for the CDR3: TGCAGCGTTACCCAGGGCTCTGGGGCCAACGTCCTGACTTTC.